This is a list of T cell receptor beta chains from one sample in a study of cytomegalovirus exposure and HLA in healthy donors. Measured with immunoSEQ multiplex PCR; TCRdb has only the in-frame clones, and not every one. The profile covers under 75,000 clones, with roughly 85% appearing a single time and 1.5% to 2% taken by the ten largest. The sample taken for sequencing was PBMCs. The receptor set was obtained from a woman in her 30s in good health and CMV-seronegative. CDR3s include the opening cysteine and the closing phenylalanine or tryptophan. D genes are given only for firm matches. The size entry is marked missing in some rows and otherwise reads once, few, many or a size class.

j_gene,abundance,v_gene,d_gene,len,CDR3nt,CDR3aa
TRBJ2-1,-,TRBV5-1,-,15,TGCGCCAGCAAATGGGGTCCTAGCGACTACAATGAGCAGTTCTTC,CASKWGPSDYNEQFF
TRBJ2-7,-,TRBV6-5,TRBD1,16,TGTGCCAGCAGTTACTCGTTCGCCAGGGGGTTCTACGAGCAGTACTTC,CASSYSFARGFYEQYF
TRBJ2-3,-,TRBV9,-,15,TGTGCCAGCAGCGTAGGGACTTTACGCACAGATACGCAGTATTTT,CASSVGTLRTDTQYF
TRBJ2-2,-,TRBV27,TRBD1,14,TGTGCCAGCAGCCAACAGGGGGCAGGCGGGGAGCTGTTTTTT,CASSQQGAGGELFF
TRBJ2-1,-,TRBV30,TRBD2,12,TGTGCCTGGGAGGGACTAGCCAGTGAGCAGTTCTTC,CAWEGLASEQFF
TRBJ2-3,-,TRBV10-3,TRBD1,15,TGTGCCACCACCCCCGGGACAGGCAGCACAGATACGCAGTATTTT,CATTPGTGSTDTQYF
TRBJ2-3,-,TRBV10-3,-,18,TGTGCCATCAGTGAGTCGAAGGGTTGGACAGAATTCACAGATACGCAGTATTTT,CAISESKGWTEFTDTQYF
TRBJ2-7,-,TRBV13,TRBD1,14,TGTGCCAGCAGTCGTCGGACAGGGGATCGCGAGCAGTACTTC,CASSRRTGDREQYF
TRBJ1-4,once,TRBV7-9,-,16,TGTGCCAGCAGCTTAGCGTGGGGCGGAGCTAATGAAAAACTGTTTTTT,CASSLAWGGANEKLFF
TRBJ1-4,-,TRBV28,TRBD1,15,TGTGCCAGCAGTTCAAACAGGGGGTTAGAGGAAAAACTGTTTTTT,CASSSNRGLEEKLFF
TRBJ2-5,-,TRBV4-1,TRBD2,16,TGCGCCAGCAGCCTCGGGACTAGCGGAGCAGGGGAGACCCAGTACTTC,CASSLGTSGAGETQYF
TRBJ2-3,-,TRBV6-4,TRBD2,15,TGTGCCAGCAGTGACTCAGGAGCGGGAGGGGATACGCAGTATTTT,CASSDSGAGGDTQYF
TRBJ2-7,-,TRBV4-1,TRBD1,18,TGCGCCAGCAGCCAAGTGATATTTTTCGGGACAGTTTCCTACGAGCAGTACTTC,CASSQVIFFGTVSYEQYF
TRBJ2-2,-,TRBV6-1,TRBD2,16,TGTGCCAGCAGTGAACGGGCTAGCGGGAACACCGGGGAGCTGTTTTTT,CASSERASGNTGELFF
TRBJ2-7,-,TRBV4-3,TRBD2,16,TGCGCCAGCAGCCAAGTGGAAGATAGCGGGTGGTACGAGCAGTACTTC,CASSQVEDSGWYEQYF
TRBJ2-7,-,TRBV11-2,TRBD2,17,TGTGCCAGCAGCGCAAGGCGGGGGCTAGCGGGAGTCTACGAGCAGTACTTC,CASSARRGLAGVYEQYF
TRBJ2-7,-,TRBV5-4,-,14,TGTGCCAGCAGCTTGTGGGTGACAAGCTACGAGCAGTACTTC,CASSLWVTSYEQYF
TRBJ2-2,-,TRBV11-2,TRBD1,17,TGTGCCAGCAGCTTTGATCCGGGACAGGCCAACACCGGGGAGCTGTTTTTT,CASSFDPGQANTGELFF
TRBJ1-2,-,TRBV13,-,14,TGTGCCAGCAGCTTACCATCGGGGGGCTCTGGCTACACCTTC,CASSLPSGGSGYTF
TRBJ1-4,-,TRBV28,TRBD1,14,TGTGCCAGCAGTTCGACAGGGGGTGGTGAAAAACTGTTTTTT,CASSSTGGGEKLFF
TRBJ2-6,-,TRBV19,TRBD1,17,TGTGCCAGTAGTCGACAGGGGGTTATCTCTGGGGCCAACGTCCTGACTTTC,CASSRQGVISGANVLTF
TRBJ2-1,-,TRBV7-9,-,14,TGTGCCAGCAGCTCCAGGGTAGTCGAGTTTGGTGAGTTCTTC,CASSSRVVEFGEFF